Following are 6 T cell receptor beta chains from one sample sequenced in a study of T cells in Graves' hyperthyroidism and ophthalmopathy. Authors of the study amplified TCR beta CDR3 regions from RNA transcripts. HTBI primers were used for first-round RT-PCR of the TCR CDR3. In TCRdb, the multiplex PCR reads were re-called with MiXCR into one record per CDR3 protein. The table shows 470,000 or so distinct CDR3 sequences, with less than 25% occurring only once. Sequencing used blood. These receptors were collected from a young man with Graves' hyperthyroidism.

This clonotype appeared many times. This CDR3 is CASGTGLSYGYTF. The DNA of the CDR3 is TGTGCCAGTGGGACAGGGTTGTCCTATGGCTACACCTTC. The V and J genes are TRBV19 and TRBJ1-2; 9 nucleotides line up with TRBD1. Germline V gene lookup returns CDR1 LNHDA and CDR2 SQIVND (reference sequence). The CDR3 runs 13 residues. V trimming: 8 bases; J trimming: 4 bases; junction bases outside the gene matches: 5.

In this sample, this clonotype turned up a few times. This chain links TRBV2 with TRBJ1-1; 12 nucleotides agree with TRBD1. From germline, CDR1 is SNHLY and CDR2 FYNNEI. The CDR3 consists of 18 residues. The V and J ends lost 7 bases and 1 base, in that order; junction bases with no gene match: 13. The CDR3 bases are TGTGCCAGCAACCAGGGACAGGGGGCAAGTTTAGGGAACACTGAAGCTTTCTTT. Its protein is CASNQGQGASLGNTEAFF.

This rearrangement joins TRBV7-2 to TRBJ2-7, with TRBD2 matching over 10 bases. Losses at the gene ends were 0 bases for V and 7 bases for J; bases not matched to a gene: 9. Germline assignment: CDR1 SGHTA and CDR2 FQGNSA. This CDR3 contains 16 residues. CDR3 loop: CASSLALGLAPGEQYF. For the CDR3, the DNA is TGTGCCAGCAGCTTAGCGCTGGGACTAGCGCCGGGGGAGCAGTACTTC.

This clonotype was recorded at least ten times. This chain joins TRBV10-3 and TRBJ1-2; D is undetermined. V was cut by 0 bases and J by 6 bases, with 5 bases left in between. Germline V lookup: CDR1 ENHRY, CDR2 SYGVKD. This CDR3 is 12 amino acids long. CDR3 sequence reads: CAISESGNGYTF. In DNA, the CDR3 is TGTGCCATCAGTGAGTCAGGGAATGGCTACACCTTC.

This clonotype was counted at least ten times. This chain uses TRBV6-1 with TRBJ2-7; D uncertain. CDR3 length: 14 amino acids. Germline CDR1 and CDR2: MNHNS and SASEGT. V was shortened by 1 base and J by 2 bases, with 9 bases between the two germline ends. This chain's CDR3 is CASSEDPGAYEQYF. For the CDR3, the DNA is TGTGCCAGCAGTGAAGATCCAGGAGCCTACGAGCAGTACTTC.

This clonotype has a count of ten or more. V and J are TRBV6-2 or TRBV6-3 and TRBJ1-2; D is ambiguous. V lost 2 bases, J lost 4 bases, and 11 bases lay in between. The germline V gene encodes CDR1 MNHEY and CDR2 SVGEGT. This CDR3 comprises 14 residues. The CDR3 region is CASSYPGIGYGYTF. DNA of the CDR3: TGTGCCAGCAGTTACCCGGGGATCGGCTATGGCTACACCTTC.